Listed below are T cell receptor beta chains from one sample, sequenced in a study of blood T cell repertoires in COVID-19. Repertoires were generated with immunoSEQ multiplex PCR, while TCRdb's copy carries only in-frame clones and drops some. The repertoire holds approximately 200,000 clones, 87% seen once, with 10% to 11% in the top ten. Sequencing was carried out using PBMCs or T cells enriched from blood (not recorded which). The receptors were gathered from a man aged 25 to 45 who had recovered from COVID-19. Each CDR3 is given with its conserved first and last residue. A D gene is named only where the DNA matches it firmly.

CDR3 protein: CASSTTSRTGELFF
J gene: TRBJ2-2
D gene: -
CDR3 length: 14
V gene: TRBV7-9

CDR3 protein: CASSPDPGTGELFF
J gene: TRBJ2-2
D gene: -
CDR3 length: 14
V gene: TRBV3-1/TRBV3-2

CDR3 protein: CASSLNRLGLTGELFF
J gene: TRBJ2-2
D gene: -
CDR3 length: 16
V gene: TRBV28

CDR3 protein: CAGLGDPRSTDTQYF
J gene: TRBJ2-3
D gene: -
CDR3 length: 15
V gene: TRBV5-4

CDR3 protein: CASSFDRSGNQPQHF
J gene: TRBJ1-5
D gene: -
CDR3 length: 15
V gene: TRBV7-9

CDR3 protein: CASDGQGGRAEAFF
J gene: TRBJ1-1
D gene: TRBD1
CDR3 length: 14
V gene: TRBV28

CDR3 protein: CASRGQGNSPLHF
J gene: TRBJ1-6
D gene: -
CDR3 length: 13
V gene: TRBV12-3/TRBV12-4

CDR3 protein: CASSRASGRTPDTQYF
J gene: TRBJ2-3
D gene: TRBD2
CDR3 length: 16
V gene: TRBV19

CDR3 protein: CASGWSYNEQFF
J gene: TRBJ2-1
D gene: -
CDR3 length: 12
V gene: TRBV9

CDR3 protein: CASSFRDRGQEQYF
J gene: TRBJ2-7
D gene: TRBD1
CDR3 length: 14
V gene: TRBV5-1

CDR3 protein: CASSHGTGSVGSGNTIYF
J gene: TRBJ1-3
D gene: TRBD1
CDR3 length: 18
V gene: TRBV4-3

CDR3 protein: CASSPTLTGQHYEQYF
J gene: TRBJ2-7
D gene: TRBD1
CDR3 length: 16
V gene: TRBV3-1/TRBV3-2

CDR3 protein: CASSATGAGVHGYTF
J gene: TRBJ1-2
D gene: TRBD1
CDR3 length: 15
V gene: TRBV7-9

CDR3 protein: CASSLIAGGDNGELFF
J gene: TRBJ2-2
D gene: TRBD2
CDR3 length: 16
V gene: TRBV4-2

CDR3 protein: CASSVSPVRGATDTQYF
J gene: TRBJ2-3
D gene: -
CDR3 length: 17
V gene: TRBV9

CDR3 protein: CASSYSAREGISPLHF
J gene: TRBJ1-6
D gene: -
CDR3 length: 16
V gene: TRBV6-5

CDR3 protein: CASSFAADTQYF
J gene: TRBJ2-3
D gene: -
CDR3 length: 12
V gene: TRBV5-1

CDR3 protein: CASSHSGVKAFF
J gene: TRBJ1-1
D gene: -
CDR3 length: 12
V gene: TRBV3-1/TRBV3-2

CDR3 protein: CASSQEGRGTAEAFF
J gene: TRBJ1-1
D gene: -
CDR3 length: 15
V gene: TRBV4-2

CDR3 protein: CASSAGDDEYYGYTF
J gene: TRBJ1-2
D gene: -
CDR3 length: 15
V gene: TRBV9

CDR3 protein: CASSLVTDNEKLFF
J gene: TRBJ1-4
D gene: -
CDR3 length: 14
V gene: TRBV5-1

CDR3 protein: CASSLASYGYTF
J gene: TRBJ1-2
D gene: -
CDR3 length: 12
V gene: TRBV7-2

CDR3 protein: CSELEAFF
J gene: TRBJ1-1
D gene: -
CDR3 length: 8
V gene: TRBV29-1

CDR3 protein: CASSPPTGTASYEQYF
J gene: TRBJ2-7
D gene: TRBD1
CDR3 length: 16
V gene: TRBV14

CDR3 protein: CASSRWEQSSYEQYF
J gene: TRBJ2-7
D gene: -
CDR3 length: 15
V gene: TRBV7-9

CDR3 protein: CASSPRSGRGAGEVNEQYF
J gene: TRBJ2-7
D gene: TRBD2
CDR3 length: 19
V gene: TRBV18

CDR3 protein: CSVPSGHTEAFF
J gene: TRBJ1-1
D gene: -
CDR3 length: 12
V gene: TRBV29-1